This T cell receptor (beta chain) was recorded in a study of T-cell reconstitution after alpha-beta-depleted transplantation in children. The trim removed 2 bases at V and 3 bases at J, leaving 15 bases unmatched. CDR3 length: 19 amino acids. In germline, CDR1 is SGHVS, CDR2 FQNEAQ. Study-level points and caveats: Surviving recipient T cells and thymic progenitors underlay high day-60 TCRbeta diversity in some patients. Reportedly, alpha-beta T cells present about two months post-transplant originated from several hundred expanded clones of graft origin. T-cell numbers and diversity, one year after transplant, stemmed largely from T cells that were newly produced.

A library of TCRbeta sequences, prepared with unique molecular identifiers, was generated. TCRdb re-called the PCR reads with MiXCR, one entry per CDR3 protein. The sample records about 98,000 distinct CDR3 sequences, 20% to 25% being singletons. This clonotype was seen repeatedly, ten times or more. Its specificity is not known. Source: PBMCs, taken before TCRalphabeta/CD19-depleted stem cell transplant. This sequence joins TRBV7-8 and TRBJ2-5, with TRBD2 identical over 10 bases. The sequence came from a boy aged 2-15 years with acute lymphoblastic leukemia, due to receive a stem cell transplant. The CDR3 loop is CASSLTWTSGDTKKETQYF. The CDR3 DNA is TGTGCCAGCAGCTTAACATGGACTAGCGGAGATACCAAAAAAGAGACCCAGTACTTC.